This is a list of T cell receptor beta chains from one sample in a study of graft-versus-host responses after intestinal transplantation. The data were produced by immunoSEQ multiplex PCR, yet TCRdb's version contains in-frame clones alone and is incomplete. The table shows about 70,000 clones, with approximately 94% occurring only once. The antigens these receptors bind are not known. The specimen was unstimulated CD8+ T cells sorted from spleen or lymph node cells, collected before intestinal transplant. The receptor set was obtained from a human donor who received an intestinal transplant. Each CDR3 is given with its conserved first and last residue. A D gene is named only where the DNA matches it firmly. Clone size is given for some rows only: seen once, a few or many times, or a class if the clone is expanded.

j_gene | v_gene | d_gene | abundance | CDR3aa | CDR3nt
TRBJ2-7 | TRBV19 | TRBD2 | . | CASSFGTSGRDYEQYF | TGTGCCAGTAGTTTCGGGACTAGCGGGAGAGACTACGAGCAGTACTTC
TRBJ1-2 | TRBV6-1 | TRBD1 | . | CASSEFWVPGTGISFGYGYTF | TGTGCCAGCAGTGAATTTTGGGTCCCCGGGACAGGGATTTCGTTCGGCTATGGCTACACCTTC
TRBJ2-1 | TRBV4-1 | . | . | CASSPLGHGPSYNEQFF | TGCGCCAGCAGCCCCCTGGGACATGGTCCGTCCTACAATGAGCAGTTCTTC
TRBJ2-7 | TRBV15 | . | . | CATSRDSGPAYEQYF | TGTGCCACCAGCAGAGATTCGGGACCCGCTTACGAGCAGTACTTC
TRBJ1-5 | TRBV19 | . | once | CASSIVPGGSNQPQHF | TGTGCCAGTAGTATAGTGCCGGGGGGTAGCAATCAGCCCCAGCATTTT
TRBJ1-4 | TRBV5-1 | . | . | CASSLARIIDGNEKLFF | TGCGCCAGCAGCTTGGCCCGGATTATCGACGGTAATGAAAAACTGTTTTTT
TRBJ2-7 | TRBV6-5 | . | . | CASRSGYYEQYF | TGTGCCAGCAGGTCCGGTTACTACGAGCAGTACTTC
TRBJ2-7 | TRBV7-8 | . | . | CASGSPTLDEQYF | TGTGCCAGCGGCTCCCCGACTTTGGACGAGCAGTACTTC
TRBJ1-1 | TRBV27 | TRBD1 | . | CASSRDRGNGYGNTEAFF | TGTGCCAGCAGTAGGGACAGGGGGAACGGTTATGGGAACACTGAAGCTTTCTTT
TRBJ1-1 | TRBV18 | . | . | CASSPTQGRNTEAFF | TGTGCCAGCTCACCAACACAGGGTAGGAACACTGAAGCTTTCTTT
TRBJ2-1 | TRBV11-2 | . | . | CASSLAVEAARFF | TGTGCCAGCAGCTTAGCCGTAGAGGCGGCCCGGTTCTTC
TRBJ2-5 | TRBV7-3 | . | . | CASSRDLQETQYF | TGTGCCAGCAGCAGGGACCTACAAGAGACCCAGTACTTC
TRBJ2-5 | TRBV15 | . | . | CATSYGNQETQYF | TGTGCCACCAGCTATGGGAACCAAGAGACCCAGTACTTC
TRBJ1-1 | TRBV6-5 | . | . | CASSLQGGDTEAFF | TGTGCCAGCAGTCTGCAGGGTGGCGACACTGAAGCTTTCTTT
TRBJ2-5 | TRBV2 | . | . | CASTVLSQGSEETQYF | TGTGCCAGCACTGTTCTATCGCAGGGGAGTGAAGAGACCCAGTACTTC
TRBJ2-3 | TRBV7-8 | TRBD2 | . | CASSLGLAGADTQYF | TGTGCCAGCAGCTTAGGACTAGCGGGGGCAGATACGCAGTATTTT
TRBJ1-2 | TRBV4-2 | TRBD1 | . | CASSQGQGYGYTF | TGTGCCAGCAGCCAAGGACAGGGTTATGGCTACACCTTC
TRBJ2-5 | TRBV12-5 | . | . | CASGLRERGEETQYF | TGTGCTAGTGGTTTGCGGGAGAGGGGAGAAGAGACCCAGTACTTC
TRBJ2-1 | TRBV25-1 | TRBD2 | few | CASSGGLAGGTEQFF | TGTGCCAGCAGTGGTGGACTAGCGGGAGGGACTGAGCAGTTCTTC
TRBJ1-2 | TRBV27 | . | . | CASSYDSYNYGYTF | TGTGCCAGCAGTTATGACAGCTATAACTATGGCTACACCTTC
TRBJ1-2 | TRBV4-1 | TRBD1 | . | CASSHPSAGTGADYGYTF | TGCGCCAGCAGCCACCCTAGTGCCGGGACAGGGGCCGACTATGGCTACACCTTC
TRBJ1-1 | TRBV11-2 | . | . | CASSLELYTEAFF | TGTGCCAGCAGCTTAGAGCTGTACACTGAAGCTTTCTTT
TRBJ2-7 | TRBV27 | . | . | CASSLGTGIYEQYF | TGTGCCAGCAGTTTAGGAACAGGGATTTACGAGCAGTACTTC
TRBJ2-2 | TRBV14 | TRBD2 | . | CASSQDGTSGRVTRTGELFF | TGTGCCAGCAGCCAAGATGGGACTAGCGGGAGGGTTACTCGGACCGGGGAGCTGTTTTTT
TRBJ2-1 | TRBV7-9 | . | . | CASSSDRIYNEQFF | TGTGCCAGCAGCTCAGACAGGATCTACAATGAGCAGTTCTTC
TRBJ2-1 | TRBV4-1 | . | . | CASSQYSGEPYNEQFF | TGCGCCAGCAGCCAGTACTCAGGGGAACCCTACAATGAGCAGTTCTTC
TRBJ2-7 | TRBV11-2 | TRBD2 | . | CASSLGLTYEQYF | TGTGCCAGCAGCCTGGGACTAACTTACGAGCAGTACTTC
TRBJ2-5 | TRBV5-1 | TRBD2 | . | CASSLGLAGWETQYF | TGCGCCAGCAGCTTGGGACTAGCGGGATGGGAGACCCAGTACTTC
TRBJ1-2 | TRBV4-1 | TRBD1 | . | CASSQPGTGGTANYGYTF | TGCGCCAGCAGCCAACCGGGGACAGGGGGAACCGCTAACTATGGCTACACCTTC
TRBJ1-2 | TRBV28 | . | . | CASSFLGRYGYTF | TGTGCCAGCAGTTTTCTCGGGAGGTATGGCTACACCTTC
TRBJ1-1 | TRBV5-1 | . | . | CASSLWAVAVNTEAFF | TGCGCCAGCAGCTTATGGGCGGTGGCGGTGAACACTGAAGCTTTCTTT